Listed below are T cell receptor beta chains from one sample, sequenced in a study of tumor-infiltrating lymphocytes in primary liver carcinoma. TCRdb re-analysed the multiplex PCR reads in MiXCR, keeping a single row per CDR3 protein. Of more than 40,000 distinct CDR3 sequences listed, over 65% are singletons. Sample: liver tumor tissue from sampling region 5. The receptors stem from a man aged 40-50 years with primary liver carcinoma and hepatitis B virus infection. Both conserved end residues are part of each CDR3. A D gene is named only where the DNA matches it firmly. The listing skips clone size in some rows; elsewhere it reads once, few, many or a size class.

V gene: TRBV6-5
J gene: TRBJ2-1
clone size: once
D gene: NA
CDR3 DNA: TGTGCCAGCAGCCCCACAGTACTAGAGTTGTACAAAGGGCAGTTCTTC
CDR3 protein: CASSPTVLELYKGQFF

V gene: TRBV7-3
J gene: TRBJ2-5
clone size: few
D gene: NA
CDR3 DNA: TGTGCCAGCAGCCCGGCGCGGTCCGAGACCCAGTACTTC
CDR3 protein: CASSPARSETQYF

V gene: TRBV29-1
J gene: TRBJ2-1
clone size: NA
D gene: NA
CDR3 DNA: TGCAGCGTCTCACAGGTCCACAATGAGCAGTTCTTC
CDR3 protein: CSVSQVHNEQFF

V gene: TRBV10-3
J gene: TRBJ2-5
clone size: NA
D gene: NA
CDR3 DNA: TGTGCCATCAGTCCAGTGGACGGACAAGAGACCCAGTACTTC
CDR3 protein: CAISPVDGQETQYF

V gene: TRBV6-1
J gene: TRBJ1-1
clone size: NA
D gene: TRBD1
CDR3 DNA: TGCGCCAGCAGTACACTCCCGGGACAGGGATGGGCTTTCTTT
CDR3 protein: CASSTLPGQGWAFF

V gene: TRBV12-3/TRBV12-4
J gene: TRBJ1-5
clone size: NA
D gene: NA
CDR3 DNA: TGTACCACACAATTGGGGACGGCGGCGCATCAGTCCCAGCATTTT
CDR3 protein: CTTQLGTAAHQSQHF

V gene: TRBV2
J gene: TRBJ2-5
clone size: once
D gene: NA
CDR3 DNA: TGTGCCAGCATCGTAACAGGGACCCAAGAGACCCAGTGCTTC
CDR3 protein: CASIVTGTQETQCF

V gene: TRBV4-1
J gene: TRBJ2-7
clone size: many
D gene: NA
CDR3 DNA: TGCGCCAGCAGCCCCCTGGGCAGGGGCTACGAGCAGTACTTC
CDR3 protein: CASSPLGRGYEQYF

V gene: TRBV19
J gene: TRBJ2-7
clone size: NA
D gene: NA
CDR3 DNA: TGTGCCAGTAGTAGGCGCGGTCAAAACTACGAGCAGTACTTC
CDR3 protein: CASSRRGQNYEQYF

V gene: TRBV28
J gene: TRBJ2-7
clone size: NA
D gene: NA
CDR3 DNA: TGTGCCTGCTCTAGTACGACGCCCGTCCACTTC
CDR3 protein: CACSSTTPVHF